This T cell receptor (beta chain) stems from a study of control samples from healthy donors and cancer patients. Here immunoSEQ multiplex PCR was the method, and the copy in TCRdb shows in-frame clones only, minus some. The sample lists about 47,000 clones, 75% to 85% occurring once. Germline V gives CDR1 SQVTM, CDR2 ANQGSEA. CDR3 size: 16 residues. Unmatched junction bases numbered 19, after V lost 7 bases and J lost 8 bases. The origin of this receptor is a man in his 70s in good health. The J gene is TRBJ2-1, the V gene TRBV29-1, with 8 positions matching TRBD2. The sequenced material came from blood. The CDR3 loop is CSAPVGAGGSSDEQFF. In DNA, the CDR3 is TGCAGCGCCCCCGTCGGCGCGGGGGGATCAAGTGATGAGCAGTTCTTC.